Each of the 5 T cell receptor beta chains below was sequenced from the same sample in a study of graft-versus-host responses after intestinal transplantation. Sequencing was performed with immunoSEQ multiplex PCR; in TCRdb, only in-frame clones are kept and a portion is missing. The sample carries tens of thousands of clones, 85% to 95% recorded once. These receptors' targets are unknown. This specimen was unstimulated CD8+ T cells sorted from spleen or lymph node cells, taken before intestinal transplant. The receptors were gathered from a human donor who received an intestinal transplant.

V gene TRBV21-1 combines with J gene TRBJ2-3. TRBV21-1 is classified as a pseudogene. The CDR3 sequence is 15 residues long. CDR3 in amino acids: CASSPGGDSTDTQYF. The CDR3 region has the DNA TGTGCCAGCAGCCCTGGGGGAGATAGCACAGATACGCAGTATTTT.

The V gene is TRBV6-6, the J gene TRBJ2-7; D is tentatively TRBD1 or TRBD2 (5 bases each). The CDR3 is made up of 14 amino acids. Germline V gives CDR1 MNHNY, CDR2 SVGAGI (reference sequence). Trimming pared 1 base from V and 5 bases from J, leaving 12 bases between. The CDR3 bases are TGTGCCAGCAGTTACTTGGGGGAGTGGGACGAGCAGTACTTC. Protein sequence: CASSYLGEWDEQYF.

The genes are TRBV29-1 and TRBJ2-1; TRBD1 matches 10 bases. V trimming: 5 bases; J trimming: 8 bases; junction bases outside the gene matches: 9. Per the germline V gene, CDR1 is SQVTM and CDR2 is ANQGSEA. The CDR3 consists of 14 residues. Written as DNA, the CDR3 is TGCAGCGTTATCCCGGGACAGGGGCGGGATGAGCAGTTCTTC. Translation gives CSVIPGQGRDEQFF.

The rearrangement joins TRBV7-2 to TRBJ1-1; TRBD1 agrees at 8 bases. Germline CDR1 is SGHTA and CDR2 is FQGNSA. V was pared by 5 bases and J by 0 bases, with 5 bases of the junction left unmatched. This CDR3 comprises 15 residues. CDR3 in amino acids: CASSQGAVMNTEAFF. The CDR3 nucleotides are TGTGCCAGCAGCCAGGGGGCCGTAATGAACACTGAAGCTTTCTTT.

V is TRBV5-4 and J is TRBJ2-7; no clear D. The germline V and J ends were trimmed by 2 bases and 2 bases, with 14 bases remaining between them. The germline gives CDR1 SGHNT, CDR2 YYREEE (reference sequence). The CDR3 contains 15 residues. CDR3 DNA sequence: TGTGCCAGCAGCTTTAGAGGATCAGCGACCTACGAGCAGTACTTC. It encodes CASSFRGSATYEQYF. The whole variable domain, remainder taken from reference TRBV5-4 and TRBJ2-7, is ETGVTQSPTHLIKTRGQQVTLRCSSQSGHNTVSWYQQALGQGPQFIFQYYREEENGRGNFPPRFSGLQFPNYSSELNVNALELDDSALYLCASSFRGSATYEQYFGPGTRLTVT.